A single sample gave rise to the 13 T cell receptor beta chains below, sequenced in a study of T cell changes during pregnancy in multiple sclerosis. Method: immunoSEQ multiplex PCR; TCRdb's copy keeps in-frame clones and lacks some. Seen here are 40,000 to 50,000 clones, around nine tenths observed once, and the top ten hold 6% to 7%. Sequencing used CD8+ T cells from peripheral blood mononuclear cells, obtained in the third trimester of pregnancy. The receptors come from a female donor with multiple sclerosis, enrolled in a pregnancy study.

This clone occurred a few times. The chain couples TRBV4-1 to TRBJ2-2; 7 bases fit TRBD1. Germline CDR1 reads MGHRA; CDR2 reads YSYEKL. The junction had 4 bases not matched to a gene; V was cut back by 0 bases and J by 3 bases. The CDR3 covers 16 residues. The CDR3 nucleotides read TGCGCCAGCAGCCAAGAGGGGGACAGCTACACCGGGGAGCTGTTTTTT. Its protein product is CASSQEGDSYTGELFF.

The chain combines TRBV5-6 with TRBJ2-7; D is perhaps TRBD2 (5 bases). Looked up from germline, CDR1 is SGHDT and CDR2 is YYEEEE. The CDR3 is 14 residues long. Trimming pared 3 bases from V and 1 base from J, leaving 11 bases between. The CDR3 coding sequence is TGTGCCAGCAGCTGGGCAGCGGTATCCTACGAGCAGTACTTC. Translation gives CASSWAAVSYEQYF.

V and J are TRBV5-4 and TRBJ2-1, with 7 bases lining up with TRBD1. CDR1 is SGHNT and CDR2 is YYREEE in the germline V gene (reference sequence). CDR3 length equals 16 residues. The V gene end was trimmed by 4 bases and the J gene end by 2 bases; junction bases not matched to a gene: 9. In nucleotides, the CDR3 is TGTGCCAGCAGCCATAGGGACAGCTTTCCCTACAATGAGCAGTTCTTC. As protein: CASSHRDSFPYNEQFF.

The chain uses TRBV2 and TRBJ2-7; TRBD1 might be the D (6 bases). Germline CDR1 is SNHLY and CDR2 is FYNNEI. Between the trimmed V and J ends, which lost 5 bases and 3 bases, there was a span of 20 bases. This CDR3 is 16 amino acids long. CDR3 amino acids: CASSHHVGQIYYEQYF. The CDR3, as DNA: TGTGCCAGCAGTCACCATGTAGGACAGATATACTACGAGCAGTACTTC.

The chain recombines TRBV27 with TRBJ2-7; maybe TRBD1 (6 bases). CDR3 length: 14 residues. CDR1 is MNHEY and CDR2 is SMNVEV in the germline V gene (reference sequence). Trimming left V 6 bases short and J 5 bases short, with 17 bases between. CDR3 DNA sequence: TGTGCCAGCAGGGTCCGGGCCAGGGGAGACGAGCAGTACTTC. Protein sequence: CASRVRARGDEQYF.

The chain joins TRBV7-6 to TRBJ2-1; D remains unclear. Germline values: CDR1 SGHVS, CDR2 FNYEAQ. The CDR3 consists of 15 residues. Trimming took off 1 base at V and 3 bases at J, with 10 bases between the two ends. The CDR3 region has the DNA TGTGCCAGCAGCTTAGAGTATAGCCTCTACAATGAGCAGTTCTTC. Amino acid sequence: CASSLEYSLYNEQFF.

The J gene is TRBJ2-5, the V gene TRBV10-3; the D gene is possibly TRBD2 (5 bases). Trimming removed 0 bases at V and 2 bases at J, with 13 bases between. This CDR3 region has 16 residues. CDR1 is ENHRY, CDR2 SYGVKD, per germline. CDR3 protein: CAISESASRLQETQYF. The CDR3 DNA reads as TGTGCCATCAGTGAGTCGGCTAGCCGACTTCAAGAGACCCAGTACTTC.

This clone appeared a single time. The chain carries TRBV9 and TRBJ2-7; the match to TRBD2 covers 12 bases. Germline V gene data show CDR1 as SGDLS and CDR2 as YYNGEE. V lost 4 bases, J lost 6 bases, and 11 bases stayed unmatched. There are 16 residues in the CDR3. The CDR3 spells CASSPGLAGRSLEQYF. CDR3 nucleotide sequence: TGTGCCAGCAGCCCCGGACTAGCGGGAAGATCCCTCGAGCAGTACTTC.

The chain is built from TRBV5-1 and TRBJ2-3; 8 positions agree with TRBD1. The junction had 7 bases not matched to a gene; V was cut back by 4 bases and J by 0 bases. Per the germline V gene, CDR1 is SGHRS and CDR2 is YFSETQ. The CDR3 covers 16 residues. The chain's CDR3 is CASSLRQGASTDTQYF. In DNA form, the CDR3 reads TGCGCCAGCAGCCTGCGGCAGGGGGCTAGCACAGATACGCAGTATTTT.

Details on this clone: The junction departs from the called germline gene at one end, perhaps through a read error. The chain links TRBV27 to TRBJ2-3, with D possibly matching TRBD2 (6 bases). The CDR3 has 16 amino acids. CDR1 is MNHEY, CDR2 SMNVEV, per germline (reference sequence). CDR3 in amino acids: CASNLASENSTDTQYF. The CDR3 coding sequence is TGTGCCAGCAATTTAGCTAGCGAGAATAGCACAGATACGCAGTATTTT.

The V call is TRBV27, the J call TRBJ2-7, with a tentative D call TRBD1 (5 bases). This CDR3 is 14 amino acids long. Germline CDR1 and CDR2: MNHEY and SMNVEV (reference sequence). Trimming took 0 bases from V and 3 from J, leaving 9 bases between them. CDR3 protein: CASSLSRQGYEQYF. The CDR3 DNA follows: TGTGCCAGCAGTTTATCCCGGCAGGGCTACGAGCAGTACTTC.

V usage is TRBV15 and J usage is TRBJ2-5; TRBD2 aligns across 7 bases. The CDR3 consists of 15 residues. V lost 1 base, J lost 0 bases, and 2 bases stayed unmatched. CDR1 and CDR2 from the germline V gene are LNHNV and YYDKDF (reference sequence). The CDR3 protein is CATSRGGGYQETQYF. Here the CDR3 DNA reads TGTGCCACCAGCAGAGGGGGGGGGTACCAAGAGACCCAGTACTTC. The whole variable domain, filled in from reference TRBV15 and TRBJ2-5, reads DAMVIQNPRYQVTQFGKPVTLSCSQTLNHNVMYWYQQKSSQAPKLLFHYYDKDFNNEADTPDNFQSRRPNTSFCFLDIRSPGLGDTAMYLCATSRGGGYQETQYFGPGTRLLVL.

This clone was seen just once. The chain combines TRBV30 with TRBJ2-1, with TRBD1 as a possible D gene (6 bases). V was cut by 4 bases and J by 5 bases, with 15 bases left in between. There are 14 residues in the CDR3. Germline CDR1 is GTSNPN and CDR2 is SVGIG (reference sequence). In nucleotides, the CDR3 is TGTGCCTGGACTGATTGGGGGCCGGACAATGAGCAGTTCTTC. This sequence encodes CAWTDWGPDNEQFF.